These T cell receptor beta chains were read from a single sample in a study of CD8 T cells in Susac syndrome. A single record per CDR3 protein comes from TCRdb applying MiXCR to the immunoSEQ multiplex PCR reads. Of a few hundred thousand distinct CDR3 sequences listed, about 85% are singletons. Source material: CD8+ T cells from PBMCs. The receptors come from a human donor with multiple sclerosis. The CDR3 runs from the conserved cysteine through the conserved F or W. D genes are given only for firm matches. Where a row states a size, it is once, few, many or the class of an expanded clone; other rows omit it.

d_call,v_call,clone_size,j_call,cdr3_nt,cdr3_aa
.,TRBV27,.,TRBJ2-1,TGTGCGAGCGCCCCTTACTCGGTATACAATGAGCAGTTCTTC,CASAPYSVYNEQFF
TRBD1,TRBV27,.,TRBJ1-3,TGTGCCAGCAGAAACGGGACAGCACGGAACACCATATATTTT,CASRNGTARNTIYF
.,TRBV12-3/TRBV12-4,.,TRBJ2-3,TGTGCCAGCAGTTTAGACTACGGGCGGACAGATACGCAGTATTTT,CASSLDYGRTDTQYF
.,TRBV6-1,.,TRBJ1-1,TGTGCCAGCTCTACCCGATCCCTTTTGAACACTGAAGCTTTCTTT,CASSTRSLLNTEAFF
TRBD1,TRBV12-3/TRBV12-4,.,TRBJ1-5,TGTGCCAGCAGTCCCGGGACAGGATATCAGCCCCAGCATTTT,CASSPGTGYQPQHF
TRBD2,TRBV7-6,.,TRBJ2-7,TGTGCCAGCAGCATACTAGCGGGGCCGATATACGAGCAGTACTTC,CASSILAGPIYEQYF
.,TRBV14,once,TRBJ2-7,TGTGCCAGCTCCCGGGCAGATTCCTACGAGCAGTACTTC,CASSRADSYEQYF
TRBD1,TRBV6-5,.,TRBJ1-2,TGTGCCAGCAGTTACGGGACAGGGTTCTATGGCTACACCTTC,CASSYGTGFYGYTF
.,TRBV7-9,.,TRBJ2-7,TGTGCCAGCAGCCCGTTTTTGGGAGGCGACTCCTACGAGCAGTACTTC,CASSPFLGGDSYEQYF
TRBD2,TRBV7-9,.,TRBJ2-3,TGTGCCAGCACCAGCGGGAGACCCCGGGCGCAGTATTTT,CASTSGRPRAQYF
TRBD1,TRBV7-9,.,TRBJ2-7,TGTGCCAGCAGCAGGACAGGGGACGAGCAGTACTTC,CASSRTGDEQYF
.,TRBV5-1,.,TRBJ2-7,TGCGCCAGCTCCTTCCCCTTGGAGGGGTCCTACGAGCAGTACTTC,CASSFPLEGSYEQYF
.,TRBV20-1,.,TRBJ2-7,TGCAGTGCTAGAGACCCTCTAGCGCCCGCTGGGGGGGAGCAGTACTTC,CSARDPLAPAGGEQYF
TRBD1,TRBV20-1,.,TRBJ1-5,TGCAGTGCTAGGGGTAACGCCACAGGGGGGTATAGCAATCAGCCCCAGCATTTT,CSARGNATGGYSNQPQHF
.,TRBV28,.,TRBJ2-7,TGTGCCACCTTGTCGGGAGCCTACGAGCAGTACTTC,CATLSGAYEQYF
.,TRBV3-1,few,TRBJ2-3,TGTGCCAGCAGCCACCAAAGCGGTCCACCAGATACGCAGTATTTT,CASSHQSGPPDTQYF
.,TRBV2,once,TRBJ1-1,TGTGCCAGCAGTGACCCGGGAAACACTGAAGCTTTCTTT,CASSDPGNTEAFF
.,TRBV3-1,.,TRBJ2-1,TGTGCCAGCAGCCAAACAGTAGGAGTCTCCTACAATGAGCAGTTCTTC,CASSQTVGVSYNEQFF
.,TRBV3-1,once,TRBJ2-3,TGTGCCAGCAGCCAAATAAGCGGAAGCACAGATACGCAGTATTTT,CASSQISGSTDTQYF
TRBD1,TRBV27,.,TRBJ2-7,TGTGCCAGCATCACCTGGACAGGGGGCTCATACGAGCAGTACTTC,CASITWTGGSYEQYF